Sequencing of this TCR beta chain was carried out in a study of OX40 agonist ivuxolimab in advanced cancers. Study-level background: Three partial responders included one hepatocellular carcinoma patient and two cutaneous melanoma patients.

Study results and caveats: Individuals who were partial responders at 0.1-3.0 mg/kg had clonal expansion that ranked among the lowest.

Method: immunoSEQ multiplex PCR; TCRdb's copy keeps in-frame clones and lacks some. The data contain some 85,000 clones, around 86% of them singletons. There are 15 residues in the CDR3. The germline V gene has CDR1 WNHNN and CDR2 SYGVQD (reference sequence). V lost 3 bases, J lost 7 bases, and 4 bases stayed unmatched. About this clone itself: Its antigen is not identified.

This clonotype was sampled from an adult with an advanced solid tumor such as melanoma, head and neck, liver or kidney cancer. V is TRBV10-1 and J is TRBJ2-2; 11 bases agree with TRBD1. The starting material was CD4+ or CD8+ T cells sorted from blood, obtained in a trial of the OX40 agonist ivuxolimab. CDR3 amino acids: CASSDWTGGSGELFF. The CDR3 nucleotides read TGCGCCAGCAGTGATTGGACAGGGGGCAGCGGGGAGCTGTTTTTT.